Listed below are T cell receptor beta chains from one sample, sequenced in a study of quantifying T cell responses using KT2 cells. One entry per CDR3 protein results from TCRdb running MiXCR on the UMI-ligation and nested PCR reads. Here the sample spans tens of thousands of distinct CDR3 sequences, around 12% being singletons. Sample: PBMCs spiked with cells of the T cell clone KT2. These receptors were collected from a human donor. The CDR3 runs from the conserved cysteine through the conserved F or W.

>TRBV15
CATSKPQGRDEQFF
>TRBV10-3
CAISEYAGENTEAFF
>TRBV27
CASGLFEQYF
>TRBV2
CASSSGTGGQPQHF
>TRBV30
CAWRRQANEKLFF
>TRBV29-1
CSVEADGTGGLGLFF
>TRBV20-1
CSAAGQHNQPQHF
>TRBV6-2/TRBV6-3
CASSPGLAGGPSYNEQFF
>TRBV15
CATSRTAGVEQFF
>TRBV11-2
CASSHSGGPYEQYF
>TRBV27
CASSLSGRGSYEQYF
>TRBV5-4
CASSLGREYTGELFF
>TRBV14
CASSSGRWDRGYEQYF
>TRBV6-2/TRBV6-3
CASSYGVRSGSYEQYF